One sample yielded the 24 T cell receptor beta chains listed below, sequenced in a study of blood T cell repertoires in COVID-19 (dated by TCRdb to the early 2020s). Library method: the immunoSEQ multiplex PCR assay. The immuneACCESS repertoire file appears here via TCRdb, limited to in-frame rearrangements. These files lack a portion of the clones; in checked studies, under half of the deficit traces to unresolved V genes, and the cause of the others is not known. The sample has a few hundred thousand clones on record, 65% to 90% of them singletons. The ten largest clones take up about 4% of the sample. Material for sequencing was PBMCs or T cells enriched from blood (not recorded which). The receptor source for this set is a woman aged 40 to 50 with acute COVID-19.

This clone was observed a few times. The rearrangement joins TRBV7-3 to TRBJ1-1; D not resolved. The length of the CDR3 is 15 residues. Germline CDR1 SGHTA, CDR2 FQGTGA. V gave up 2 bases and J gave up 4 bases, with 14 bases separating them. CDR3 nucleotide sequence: TGTGCCAGCAGCTTATCCTCGGCTCGAGGCACTGAAGCTTTCTTT. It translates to CASSLSSARGTEAFF.

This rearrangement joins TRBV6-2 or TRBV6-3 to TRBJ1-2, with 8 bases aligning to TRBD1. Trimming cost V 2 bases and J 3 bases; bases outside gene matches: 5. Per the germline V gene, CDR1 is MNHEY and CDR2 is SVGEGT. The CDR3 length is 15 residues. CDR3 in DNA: TGTGCCAGCAGTTACACTGTGACAGGGGACTATGGCTACACCTTC. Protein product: CASSYTVTGDYGYTF.

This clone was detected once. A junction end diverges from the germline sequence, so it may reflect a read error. This CDR3 is CIILWPCSPLHF. Written as DNA, the CDR3 is TGCATTATCTTGTGGCCCTGTTCACCCCTCCACTTT. The genes are TRBV6-5 and TRBJ1-6; D call uncertain. This CDR3 has 12 amino acids. Germline-derived CDR1 and CDR2 are MNHEY and SVGAGI.

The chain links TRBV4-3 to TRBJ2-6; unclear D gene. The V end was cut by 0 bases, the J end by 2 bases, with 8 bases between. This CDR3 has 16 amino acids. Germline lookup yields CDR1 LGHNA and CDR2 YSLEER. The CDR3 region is CASSQDLLTGANVLTF. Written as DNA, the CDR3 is TGCGCCAGCAGCCAAGATCTTCTTACTGGGGCCAACGTCCTGACTTTC.

The CDR3, as DNA: TGTGCCAGCAGTTTGGGGACACAGAGCAACTCTGGAAACACCATATATTTT. Its translation: CASSLGTQSNSGNTIYF. V and J are TRBV28 and TRBJ1-3, with D tentatively TRBD1 (6 bases). The CDR3 has 17 amino acids. Germline V gives CDR1 MDHEN, CDR2 SYDVKM. Trimming removed 3 bases from V and 0 bases from J, with 15 bases in between.

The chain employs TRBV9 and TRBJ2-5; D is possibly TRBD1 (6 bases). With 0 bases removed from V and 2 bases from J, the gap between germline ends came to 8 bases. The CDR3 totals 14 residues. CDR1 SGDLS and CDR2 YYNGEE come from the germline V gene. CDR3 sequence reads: CASSVDDRQETQYF. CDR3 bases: TGTGCCAGCAGCGTAGATGACAGGCAAGAGACCCAGTACTTC.

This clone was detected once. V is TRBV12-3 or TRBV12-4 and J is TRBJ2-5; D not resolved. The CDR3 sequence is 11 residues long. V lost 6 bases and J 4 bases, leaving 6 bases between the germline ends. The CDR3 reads CASSLGETQYF. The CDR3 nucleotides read TGTGCCAGCAGCCTCGGAGAGACCCAGTACTTC.

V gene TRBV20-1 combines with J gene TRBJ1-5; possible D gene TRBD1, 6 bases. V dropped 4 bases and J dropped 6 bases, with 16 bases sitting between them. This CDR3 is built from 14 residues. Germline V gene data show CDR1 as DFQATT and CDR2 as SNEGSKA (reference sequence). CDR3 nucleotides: TGCAGTGCTATTGATGCAGGGGATCCTCAGCCCCAGCATTTT. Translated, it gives CSAIDAGDPQPQHF.

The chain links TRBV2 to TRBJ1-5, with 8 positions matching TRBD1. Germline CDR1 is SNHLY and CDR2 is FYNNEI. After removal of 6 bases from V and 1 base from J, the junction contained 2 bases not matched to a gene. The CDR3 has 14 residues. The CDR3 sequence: CASRTGASNQPQHF. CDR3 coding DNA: TGTGCCAGCAGGACAGGGGCAAGCAATCAGCCCCAGCATTTT. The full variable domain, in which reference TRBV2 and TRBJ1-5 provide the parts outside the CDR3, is EPEVTQTPSHQVTQMGQEVILRCVPISNHLYFYWYRQILGQKVEFLVSFYNNEISEKSEIFDDQFSVERPDGSNFTLKIRSTKLEDSAMYFCASRTGASNQPQHFGDGTRLSIL.

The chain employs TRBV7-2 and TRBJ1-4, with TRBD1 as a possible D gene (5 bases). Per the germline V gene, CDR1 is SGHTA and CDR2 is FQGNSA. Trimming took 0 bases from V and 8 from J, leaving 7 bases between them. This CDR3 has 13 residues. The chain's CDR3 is CASSLAGREKLFF. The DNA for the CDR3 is TGTGCCAGCAGCTTAGCGGGGCGGGAAAAACTGTTTTTT. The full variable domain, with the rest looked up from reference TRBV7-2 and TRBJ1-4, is GAGVSQSPSNKVTEKGKDVELRCDPISGHTALYWYRQSLGQGLEFLIYFQGNSAPDKSGLPSDRFSAERTGGSVSTLTIQRTQQEDSAVYLCASSLAGREKLFFGSGTQLSVL.

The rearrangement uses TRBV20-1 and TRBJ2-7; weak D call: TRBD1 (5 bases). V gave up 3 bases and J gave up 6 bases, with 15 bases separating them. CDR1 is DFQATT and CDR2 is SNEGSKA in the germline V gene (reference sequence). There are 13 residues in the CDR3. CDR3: CSASSRVGSEQYF. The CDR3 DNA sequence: TGCAGTGCTAGTTCCAGGGTCGGCAGCGAGCAGTACTTC.

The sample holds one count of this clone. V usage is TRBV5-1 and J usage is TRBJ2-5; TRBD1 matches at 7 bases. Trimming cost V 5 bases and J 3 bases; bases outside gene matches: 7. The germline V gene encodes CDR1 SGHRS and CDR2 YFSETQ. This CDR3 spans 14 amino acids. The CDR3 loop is CASRIGTAEETQYF. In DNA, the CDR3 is TGCGCCAGCAGGATTGGGACAGCGGAAGAGACCCAGTACTTC. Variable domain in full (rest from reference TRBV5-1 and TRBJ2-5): KAGVTQTPRYLIKTRGQQVTLSCSPISGHRSVSWYQQTPGQGLQFLFEYFSETQRNKGNFPGRFSGRQFSNSRSEMNVSTLELGDSALYLCASRIGTAEETQYFGPGTRLLVL.

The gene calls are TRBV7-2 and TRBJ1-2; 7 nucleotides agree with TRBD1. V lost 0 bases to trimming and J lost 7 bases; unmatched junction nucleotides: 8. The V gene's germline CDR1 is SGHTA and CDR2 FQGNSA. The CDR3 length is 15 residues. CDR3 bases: TGTGCCAGCAGCTTAGCGGGGACAGCAGATGCTGGCTACACCTTC. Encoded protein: CASSLAGTADAGYTF.

The CDR3 loop reads CASSLEPAGGIYF. CDR3 nucleotides: TGTGCCAGCAGCTTAGAGCCGGCAGGGGGTATATATTTT. V is TRBV11-2 and J is TRBJ1-3; 7 bases are shared with TRBD1. V lost 0 bases and J lost 13; bases outside the gene matches: 6. This CDR3 region has 13 residues. Germline-derived CDR1 and CDR2 are SGHAT and FQNNGV.

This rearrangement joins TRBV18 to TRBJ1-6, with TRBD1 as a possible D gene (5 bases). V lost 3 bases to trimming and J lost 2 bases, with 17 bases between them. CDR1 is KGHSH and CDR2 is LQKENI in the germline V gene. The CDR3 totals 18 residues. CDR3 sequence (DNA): TGTGCCAGCTCACCGCGGCAGGGAGGACTCCCCTATAATTCACCCCTCCACTTT. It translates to CASSPRQGGLPYNSPLHF.

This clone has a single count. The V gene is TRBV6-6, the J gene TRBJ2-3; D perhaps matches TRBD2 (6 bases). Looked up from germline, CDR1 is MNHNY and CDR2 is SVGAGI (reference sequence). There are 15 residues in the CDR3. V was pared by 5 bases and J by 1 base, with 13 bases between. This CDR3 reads CASSPGGTGTDTQYF. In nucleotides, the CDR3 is TGTGCCAGCAGTCCCGGAGGGACGGGCACAGATACGCAGTATTTT.

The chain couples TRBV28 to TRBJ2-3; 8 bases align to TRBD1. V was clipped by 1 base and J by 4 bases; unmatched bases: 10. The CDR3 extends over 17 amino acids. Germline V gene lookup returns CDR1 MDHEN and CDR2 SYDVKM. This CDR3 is CASSLLGTGAAADTQYF. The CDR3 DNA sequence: TGTGCCAGCAGTTTATTAGGGACAGGCGCGGCGGCAGATACGCAGTATTTT.

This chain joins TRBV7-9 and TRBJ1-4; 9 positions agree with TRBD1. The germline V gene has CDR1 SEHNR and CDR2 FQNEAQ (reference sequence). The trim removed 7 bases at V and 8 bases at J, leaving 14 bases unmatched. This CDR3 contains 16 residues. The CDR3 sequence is CASTQGAPGAWEKLFF. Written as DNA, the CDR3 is TGTGCCAGCACACAGGGGGCCCCAGGGGCTTGGGAAAAACTGTTTTTT.

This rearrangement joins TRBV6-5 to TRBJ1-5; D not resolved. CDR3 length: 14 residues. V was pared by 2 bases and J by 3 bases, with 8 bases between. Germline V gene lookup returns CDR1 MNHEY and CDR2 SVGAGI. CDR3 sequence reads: CASSYARLNQPQHF. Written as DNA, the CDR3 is TGTGCCAGCAGTTACGCCAGGCTCAATCAGCCCCAGCATTTT.

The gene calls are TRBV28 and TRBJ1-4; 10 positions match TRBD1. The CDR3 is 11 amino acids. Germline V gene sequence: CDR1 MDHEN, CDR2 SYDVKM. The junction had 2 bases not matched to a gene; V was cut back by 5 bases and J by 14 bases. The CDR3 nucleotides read TGTGCCAGCAGTGCGGACAGGGGGCTGTTTTTT. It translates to CASSADRGLFF.

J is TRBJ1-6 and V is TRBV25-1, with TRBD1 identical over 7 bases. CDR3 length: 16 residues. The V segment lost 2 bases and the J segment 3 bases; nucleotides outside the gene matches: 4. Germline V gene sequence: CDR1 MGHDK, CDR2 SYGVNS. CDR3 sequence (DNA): TGTGCCAGCAGTGAACGACAGGGACACTATAATTCACCCCTCCACTTT. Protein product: CASSERQGHYNSPLHF.

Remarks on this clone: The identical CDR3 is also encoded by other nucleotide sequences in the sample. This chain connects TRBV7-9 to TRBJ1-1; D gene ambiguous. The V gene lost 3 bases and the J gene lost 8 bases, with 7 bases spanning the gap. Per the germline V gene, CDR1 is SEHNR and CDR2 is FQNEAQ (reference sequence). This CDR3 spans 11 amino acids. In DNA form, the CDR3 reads TGTGCCAGCAGCTTGACCGGGGAAGCTTTCTTT. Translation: CASSLTGEAFF.

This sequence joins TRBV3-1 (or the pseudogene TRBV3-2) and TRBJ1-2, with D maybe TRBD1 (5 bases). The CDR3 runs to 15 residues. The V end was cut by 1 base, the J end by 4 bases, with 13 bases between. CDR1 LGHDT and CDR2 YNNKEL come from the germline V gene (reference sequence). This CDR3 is CASSQAPGPPYGYTF. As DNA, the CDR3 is TGTGCCAGCAGCCAAGCCCCAGGGCCCCCCTATGGCTACACCTTC.

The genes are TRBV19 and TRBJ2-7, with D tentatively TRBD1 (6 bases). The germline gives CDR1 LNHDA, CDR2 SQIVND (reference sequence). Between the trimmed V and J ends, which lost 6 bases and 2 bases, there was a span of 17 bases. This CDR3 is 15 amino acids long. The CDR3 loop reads CASSPGQIPTYEQYF. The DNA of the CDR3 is TGTGCCAGTAGCCCGGGACAAATCCCGACCTACGAGCAGTACTTC.